This paragraph reports one T cell receptor beta chain. Its cognate antigen is unknown. This entry is derived from a study of CD8+CD57+ T cells in acquired aplastic anemia. In the study overall: Sorted CD4+ and CD8+ cells gave an average of roughly 3.2 ug of DNA.

Germline CDR1 SGDLS, CDR2 YYNGEE. The CDR3 extends over 14 amino acids. V lost 6 bases, J lost 4 bases, and 16 bases lay in between. Whole-study results and caveats: Patients versus controls showed no significant CD8+ Simpson's diversity difference. It was found that twenty-nine CD8+ CDR3 sequences were shared between patients and controls.

Genomic DNA templated the TCR beta VDJ and CDR3 profiling. A single record per CDR3 protein comes from TCRdb applying MiXCR to the reads. The repertoire consists of 250,000 to 350,000 distinct CDR3 sequences, with 45% to 70% occurring once and the leading ten covering 7.5% to 9%. This TCR came from a human donor with severe aplastic anemia or a healthy control (not recorded which). The V gene is TRBV9, the J gene TRBJ2-5; no firm D call. Material: sorted CD4+, CD8+, or CD8+CD57+ T cells (not recorded which) from PBMCs. DNA of the CDR3: TGTGCCAGCACCTCCACCGGGCGCACAGAGACCCAGTACTTC. Amino acid sequence: CASTSTGRTETQYF. The whole variable domain, remainder taken from reference TRBV9 and TRBJ2-5, is DSGVTQTPKHLITATGQRVTLRCSPRSGDLSVYWYQQSLDQGLQFLIQYYNGEERAKGNILERFSAQQFPDLHSELNLSSLELGDSALYFCASTSTGRTETQYFGPGTRLLVL.